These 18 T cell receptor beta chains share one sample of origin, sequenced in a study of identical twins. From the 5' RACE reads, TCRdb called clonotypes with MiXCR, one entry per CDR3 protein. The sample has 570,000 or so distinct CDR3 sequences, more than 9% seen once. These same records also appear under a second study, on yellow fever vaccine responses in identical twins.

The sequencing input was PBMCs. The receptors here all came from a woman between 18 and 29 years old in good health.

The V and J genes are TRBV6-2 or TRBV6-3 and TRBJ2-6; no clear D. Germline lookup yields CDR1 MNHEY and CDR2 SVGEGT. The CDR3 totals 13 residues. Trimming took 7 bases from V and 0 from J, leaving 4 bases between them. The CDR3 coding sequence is TGTGCCAGCAAAAACTCTGGGGCCAACGTCCTGACTTTC. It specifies CASKNSGANVLTF.

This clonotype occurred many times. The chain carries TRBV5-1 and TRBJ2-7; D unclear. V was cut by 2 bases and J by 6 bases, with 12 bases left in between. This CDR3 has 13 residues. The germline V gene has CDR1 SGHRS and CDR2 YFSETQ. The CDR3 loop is CASSFEVLGEQYF. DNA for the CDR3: TGCGCCAGCAGCTTCGAGGTTTTGGGCGAGCAGTACTTC.

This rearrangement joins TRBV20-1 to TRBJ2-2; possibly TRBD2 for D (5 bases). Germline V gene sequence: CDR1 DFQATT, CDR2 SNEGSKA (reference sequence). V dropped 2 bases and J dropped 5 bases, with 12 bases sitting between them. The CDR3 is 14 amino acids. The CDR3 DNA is TGCAGTGCTAGATTTGCTCGGGGTACCGGGGAGCTGTTTTTT. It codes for CSARFARGTGELFF.

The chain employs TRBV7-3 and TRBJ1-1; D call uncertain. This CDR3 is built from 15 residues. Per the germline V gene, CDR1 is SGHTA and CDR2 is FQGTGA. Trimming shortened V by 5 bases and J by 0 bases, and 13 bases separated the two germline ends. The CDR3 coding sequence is TGTGCCAGCAGCCTTACCCATAGCATGAACACTGAAGCTTTCTTT. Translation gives CASSLTHSMNTEAFF.

The CDR3 is CSVGSVHEQYF. CDR3 sequence (DNA): TGCAGCGTTGGTTCCGTTCACGAGCAGTACTTC. V and J are TRBV29-1 and TRBJ2-7; D ambiguous. The CDR3 totals 11 residues. Per germline, CDR1 SQVTM and CDR2 ANQGSEA. Trimming removed 4 bases at V and 5 bases at J, with 9 bases between.

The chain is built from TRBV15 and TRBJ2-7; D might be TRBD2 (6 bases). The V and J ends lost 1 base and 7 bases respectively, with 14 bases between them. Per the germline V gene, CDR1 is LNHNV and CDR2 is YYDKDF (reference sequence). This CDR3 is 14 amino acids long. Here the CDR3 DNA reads TGTGCCACCAGCAGAGCGGGGGTCCCGACGGAGCAGTACTTC. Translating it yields CATSRAGVPTEQYF. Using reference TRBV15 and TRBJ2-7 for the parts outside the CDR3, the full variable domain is DAMVIQNPRYQVTQFGKPVTLSCSQTLNHNVMYWYQQKSSQAPKLLFHYYDKDFNNEADTPDNFQSRRPNTSFCFLDIRSPGLGDTAMYLCATSRAGVPTEQYFGPGTRLTVT.

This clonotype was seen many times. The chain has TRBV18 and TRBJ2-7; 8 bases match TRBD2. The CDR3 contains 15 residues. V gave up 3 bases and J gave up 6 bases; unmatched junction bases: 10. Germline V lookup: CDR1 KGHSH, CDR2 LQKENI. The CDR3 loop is CASSPEAGAMGEQYF. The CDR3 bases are TGTGCCAGCTCACCGGAAGCGGGAGCGATGGGCGAGCAGTACTTC.

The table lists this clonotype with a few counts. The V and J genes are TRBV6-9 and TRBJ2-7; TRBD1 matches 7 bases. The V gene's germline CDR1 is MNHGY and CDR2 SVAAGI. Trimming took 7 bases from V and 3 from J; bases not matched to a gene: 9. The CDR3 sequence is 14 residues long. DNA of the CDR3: TGTGCCAGCAAGTGTCACAGGGGTTTCTACGAGCAGTACTTC. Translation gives CASKCHRGFYEQYF.

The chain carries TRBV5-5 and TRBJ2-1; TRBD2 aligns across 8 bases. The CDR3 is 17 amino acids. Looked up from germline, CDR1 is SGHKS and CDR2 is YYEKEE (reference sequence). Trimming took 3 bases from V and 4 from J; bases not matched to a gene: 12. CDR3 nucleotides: TGTGCCAGCAGCTCTATCGTGATAGCGGGGAAATACAATGAGCAGTTCTTC. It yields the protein CASSSIVIAGKYNEQFF.

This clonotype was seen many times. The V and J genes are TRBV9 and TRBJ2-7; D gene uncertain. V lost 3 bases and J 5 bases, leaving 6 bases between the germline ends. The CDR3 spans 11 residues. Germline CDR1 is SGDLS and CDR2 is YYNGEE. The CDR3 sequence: CASSDPHEQYF. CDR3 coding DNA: TGTGCCAGCAGCGACCCCCACGAGCAGTACTTC. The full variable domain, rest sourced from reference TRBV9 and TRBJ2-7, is DSGVTQTPKHLITATGQRVTLRCSPRSGDLSVYWYQQSLDQGLQFLIQYYNGEERAKGNILERFSAQQFPDLHSELNLSSLELGDSALYFCASSDPHEQYFGPGTRLTVT.

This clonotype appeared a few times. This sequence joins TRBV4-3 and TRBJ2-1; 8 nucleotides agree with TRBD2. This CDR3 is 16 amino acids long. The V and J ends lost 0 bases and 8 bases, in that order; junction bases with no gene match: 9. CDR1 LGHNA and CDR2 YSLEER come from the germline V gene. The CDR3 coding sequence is TGCGCCAGCAGCCAAGATCAAAGCGGGAGTGGGGATGAGCAGTTCTTC. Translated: CASSQDQSGSGDEQFF.

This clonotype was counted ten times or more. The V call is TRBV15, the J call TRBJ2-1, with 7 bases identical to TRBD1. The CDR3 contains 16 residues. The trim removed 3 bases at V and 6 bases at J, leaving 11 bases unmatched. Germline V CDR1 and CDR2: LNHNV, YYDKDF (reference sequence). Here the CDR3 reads CATSSPTTGDLNEQFF. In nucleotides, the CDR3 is TGTGCCACCAGCAGCCCCACAACAGGGGACCTCAATGAGCAGTTCTTC.

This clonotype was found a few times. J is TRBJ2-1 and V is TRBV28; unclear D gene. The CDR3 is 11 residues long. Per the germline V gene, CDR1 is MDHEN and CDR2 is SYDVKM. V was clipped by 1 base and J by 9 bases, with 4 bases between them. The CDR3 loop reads CASSLFGEQFF. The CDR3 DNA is TGTGCCAGCAGTTTATTCGGTGAGCAGTTCTTC.

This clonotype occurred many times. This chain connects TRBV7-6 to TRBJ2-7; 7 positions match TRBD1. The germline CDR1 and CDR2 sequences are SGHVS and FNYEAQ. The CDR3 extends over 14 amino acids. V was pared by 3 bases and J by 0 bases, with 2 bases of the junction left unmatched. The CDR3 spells CASSFGDSSYEQYF. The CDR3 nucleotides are TGTGCCAGCAGCTTTGGGGACAGCTCCTACGAGCAGTACTTC.

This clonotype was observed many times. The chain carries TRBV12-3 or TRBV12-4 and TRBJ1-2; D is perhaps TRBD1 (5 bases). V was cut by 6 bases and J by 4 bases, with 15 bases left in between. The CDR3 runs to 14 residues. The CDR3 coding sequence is TGTGCCAGCAGCCCCGCGGGACTAAGCTATGGCTACACCTTC. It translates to CASSPAGLSYGYTF.

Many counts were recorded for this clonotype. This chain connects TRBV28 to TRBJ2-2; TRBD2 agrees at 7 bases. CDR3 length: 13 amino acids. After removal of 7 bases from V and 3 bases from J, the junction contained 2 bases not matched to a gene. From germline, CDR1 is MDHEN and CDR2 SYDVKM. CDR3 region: CASMGGHTGELFF. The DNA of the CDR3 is TGTGCCAGCATGGGAGGGCACACCGGGGAGCTGTTTTTT.

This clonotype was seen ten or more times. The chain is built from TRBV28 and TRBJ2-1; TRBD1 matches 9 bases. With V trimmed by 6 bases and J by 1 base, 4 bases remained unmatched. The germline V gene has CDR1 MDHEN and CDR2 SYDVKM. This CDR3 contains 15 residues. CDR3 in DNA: TGTGCCAGCAGCTCTGGACAGGGGTCCTACAATGAGCAGTTCTTC. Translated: CASSSGQGSYNEQFF.

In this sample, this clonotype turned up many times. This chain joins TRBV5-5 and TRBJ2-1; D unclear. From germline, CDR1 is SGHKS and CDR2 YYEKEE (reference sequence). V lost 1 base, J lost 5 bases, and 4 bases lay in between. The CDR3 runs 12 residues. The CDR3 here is CASSLMDNEQFF. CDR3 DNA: TGTGCCAGCAGCTTGATGGACAATGAGCAGTTCTTC.